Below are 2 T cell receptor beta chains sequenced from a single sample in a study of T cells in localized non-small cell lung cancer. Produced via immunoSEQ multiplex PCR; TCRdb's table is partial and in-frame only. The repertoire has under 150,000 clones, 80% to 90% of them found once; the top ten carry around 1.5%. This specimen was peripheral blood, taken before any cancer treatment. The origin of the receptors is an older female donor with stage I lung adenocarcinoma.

The CDR3: CASSLIKGNTEAFF. CDR3 sequence (DNA): TGTGCCAGCAGTTTAATCAAGGGGAACACTGAAGCTTTCTTT. The chain is built from TRBV27 and TRBJ1-1, with unresolved D. Trimming took off 2 bases at V and 1 base at J, with 8 bases between the two ends. In germline, CDR1 is MNHEY, CDR2 SMNVEV (reference sequence). The CDR3 consists of 14 residues.

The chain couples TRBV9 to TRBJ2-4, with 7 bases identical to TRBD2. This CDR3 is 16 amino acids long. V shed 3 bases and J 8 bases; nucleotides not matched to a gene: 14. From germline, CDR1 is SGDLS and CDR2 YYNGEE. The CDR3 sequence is CASSALKIVLADIQYF. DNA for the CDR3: TGTGCCAGCAGCGCCCTCAAGATCGTGCTAGCGGACATTCAGTACTTC.